Following are 9 T cell receptor beta chains from one sample sequenced in a study of T cell responses to AZD1222 COVID-19 vaccine. Sequencing used immunoSEQ multiplex PCR; TCRdb keeps in-frame clones, though not all of them. The sample lists about 170,000 clones; 87% were seen once. Specimen: peripheral blood, collected 28 days after the second AZD1222 dose. The receptors here all came from an adult who received the AZD1222 COVID-19 vaccine.

This clone has only one observation. This chain uses TRBV9 with TRBJ2-3, with D perhaps TRBD2 (6 bases). The germline CDR1 and CDR2 sequences are SGDLS and YYNGEE. This CDR3 region has 16 residues. V shed 0 bases and J shed 3 bases, with 14 bases lying between them. The CDR3 here is CASSVVLGGGTDTQYF. The CDR3 DNA sequence: TGTGCCAGCAGCGTAGTACTGGGGGGTGGTACAGATACGCAGTATTTT.

This clone occurred once. V gene TRBV7-9 combines with J gene TRBJ2-3, with D perhaps TRBD1 or TRBD2 (5 bases each). This CDR3 has 14 residues. CDR1 SEHNR and CDR2 FQNEAQ come from the germline V gene (reference sequence). The V end lost 2 bases, the J end lost 4 bases, and 10 bases lay between the germline ends. The CDR3 loop reads CASSLSRDADTQYF. The CDR3 region has the DNA TGTGCCAGCAGCTTAAGCCGGGACGCAGATACGCAGTATTTT.

This rearrangement joins TRBV6-5 to TRBJ2-7; 7 bases match TRBD1. There are 13 residues in the CDR3. CDR1 and CDR2 from the germline V gene are MNHEY and SVGAGI. V shed 8 bases, J shed 0 bases, and the junction held 4 bases outside the gene matches. The CDR3 region has the DNA TGTGCCAGCGGTCCAGGGGGCTCCTACGAGCAGTACTTC. This encodes CASGPGGSYEQYF.

This clone was counted a few times. The same CDR3 arises from other DNA sequences in this sample as well. The genes are TRBV18 and TRBJ2-2, with TRBD2 identical over 7 bases. Trimming cost V 0 bases and J 2 bases; bases outside gene matches: 0. Looked up from germline, CDR1 is KGHSH and CDR2 is LQKENI. The CDR3 has 15 residues. The DNA of the CDR3 is TGTGCCAGCTCACCACCGGGACTAAACACCGGGGAGCTGTTTTTT. As protein: CASSPPGLNTGELFF.

The CDR3, as DNA: TGTGCCAGCAGCCAAGTAGGGGGGACGGGGCGGACTGAAGCTTTCTTT. The encoded protein is CASSQVGGTGRTEAFF. The chain employs TRBV4-2 and TRBJ1-1; possibly TRBD1 for D (6 bases). Germline V gene data show CDR1 as LGHNA and CDR2 as YNFKEQ. The CDR3 covers 16 residues. V shed 1 base and J shed 5 bases, with 17 bases lying between them.

This sequence joins TRBV11-2 and TRBJ1-2; D unresolved. Trimming took 4 bases from V and 5 from J, leaving 11 bases between them. The CDR3 consists of 13 residues. CDR1 SGHAT and CDR2 FQNNGV come from the germline V gene. The CDR3 nucleotides are TGTGCCAGCAGCTCCGGACCGGGTTATGGCTACACCTTC. It is translated as CASSSGPGYGYTF.

V usage is TRBV12-5 and J usage is TRBJ1-5, with a tentative D call TRBD1 (6 bases). V dropped 6 bases and J dropped 2 bases, with 14 bases sitting between them. From germline, CDR1 is LGHNT and CDR2 FRNRAP. This CDR3 comprises 15 residues. The CDR3 DNA sequence: TGTGCTAGTGGCCAGGGGCGGTTGGGCAATCAGCCCCAGCATTTT. Protein product: CASGQGRLGNQPQHF.

The V gene is TRBV6-5, the J gene TRBJ2-5; 7 bases are shared with TRBD1. J lost 1 base, V lost 9 bases, and 11 bases had no gene match. The CDR3 is 15 residues long. Looked up from germline, CDR1 is MNHEY and CDR2 is SVGAGI. The CDR3 DNA is TGTGCCAGAGCCCACCCTCGGGACAGCCAAGAGACCCAGTACTTC. Encoded protein: CARAHPRDSQETQYF.

J is TRBJ1-6 and V is TRBV19; no clear D. CDR1 and CDR2 from the germline V gene are LNHDA and SQIVND (reference sequence). This CDR3 has 16 residues. The V and J ends lost 1 base and 3 bases respectively, with 10 bases between them. Here the CDR3 reads CASSIGNSVYNSPLHF. In DNA form, the CDR3 reads TGTGCCAGTAGTATAGGGAACAGCGTCTATAATTCACCCCTCCACTTT.